This T cell receptor beta chain was documented in a study of human T cells and chemical hapten exposure. Across the whole study: Epicutaneous patch tests delivered 0.01% DPC to the upper back, with evaluation at 6 days. Findings and caveats of the study: Sensitization with DPC brought no change to TCRs above 1 in 1000 in frequency.

TCRdb re-derived calls from the RACE reads in MiXCR, one entry per CDR3 protein. The table lists 380,000 or so distinct CDR3 sequences, about 5.4% of them singletons. Time point: pre-sensitization, week 0. Noted treatment: therapeutic diphenylcyclopropenone sensitization with weekly scalp DPC. Those who donated were patients with alopecia, 18 to 70 years of age, and suitable for DPC. Researchers extracted total RNA from unfractionated whole blood. Comments on this clonotype: Antigen specificity is unknown.

Germline-derived CDR1 and CDR2 are MNHEY and SVGAGI. The V end lost 5 bases, the J end lost 6 bases, and 14 bases lay between the germline ends. The CDR3 totals 14 residues. The chain combines TRBV6-5 with TRBJ1-3, with D possibly TRBD1 on 5 matching bases. This TCR was sampled from a woman in her late teens or twenties with alopecia areata. Some clones in this sample may be carry-over from other donors' samples. This sample comprised whole blood, obtained in connection with sensitization to the hapten diphenylcyclopropenone (DPC). DNA for the CDR3: TGTGCCAGCAGTCTGGGAGGGGTGGAAAACACCATATATTTT. Its protein product is CASSLGGVENTIYF.